In its sample, the clone carrying this TCR beta chain was seen a few times. Its antigen remains unknown. The Oncomine TCR Beta short-read assay sequenced DNA from cultured CD4+ T cells. TCRdb fed the PCR reads into MiXCR, producing one record per CDR3 protein. The sample has around 20,000 distinct CDR3 sequences, roughly 50% seen once. This CDR3 has 16 residues. The J segment lost 3 bases and the V segment lost 0 bases, leaving 6 bases of the junction unmatched. Germline V gives CDR1 DFQATT, CDR2 SNEGSKA (reference sequence). The data stem from a study of vaccination and CD4 T cells after COVID-19. Study context: SARS-CoV-2 positivity in convalescent patients was established by nasal swab PCR; nine had mild and one severe disease. The convalescents, six males and four females, included two who were Hispanic.

Treatment here: roughly nine-day PBMC culture with coronavirus spike peptide pools or control peptides (ViraFEST assay). Expansion of antigen-specific T cells with peptide pools by ViraFEST preceded sequencing of TCRs. Negative selection yielded CD4+ T cells from day-10 cultures. V is TRBV20-1 and J is TRBJ2-2; TRBD2 matches at 8 bases. Material: CD4+ T cells from blood, cultured in vitro, obtained before SARS-CoV-2 vaccination. This sequence originates from a human donor who had recovered from COVID-19. The CDR3 nucleotides read TGCAGTGCTAGAGACCCCACGGGAGGGGACACCGGGGAGCTGTTTTTT. It is translated as CSARDPTGGDTGELFF.